A selection of T cell receptor beta chains follows, all from one sample in a study of blood T cell repertoires in COVID-19. The repertoire was sequenced with immunoSEQ multiplex PCR; TCRdb's copy has only in-frame clones and lacks some. This sample has approximately 120,000 clones, with around 86% found just once. The specimen sequenced was peripheral blood. The receptors derive from a woman in her forties or fifties who had recovered from COVID-19. Each CDR3 is given with its conserved first and last residue. D genes are given only for firm matches. Some rows have no size entry. The others give once, few or many, or a class for an expanded clone.

J gene,clone size,D gene,V gene,CDR3 DNA,CDR3 protein
TRBJ2-5,NA,TRBD2,TRBV29-1,TGCAGCGTTGGAACAAGGGCGGGGGGGGAGACCCAGTACTTC,CSVGTRAGGETQYF
TRBJ2-1,NA,NA,TRBV6-2/TRBV6-3,TGTGCCAGCAGTCCACTCAATGAGCAGTTCTTC,CASSPLNEQFF
TRBJ2-1,NA,NA,TRBV3-1/TRBV3-2,TGTGCCAGCAGCCTAGCCGGTAGTAAGAATGAGCAGTTCTTC,CASSLAGSKNEQFF
TRBJ2-7,NA,TRBD2,TRBV6-5,TGTGCCAGCAGTCCCAGCGGGGGGCGGTCCTACGAGCAGTACTTC,CASSPSGGRSYEQYF
TRBJ1-1,NA,TRBD1,TRBV29-1,TGCAGCGTTGAGTTCACCGGGACAGCGAACACTGAAGCTTTCTTT,CSVEFTGTANTEAFF
TRBJ2-7,NA,TRBD1,TRBV11-2,TGTGCCAGCAGCTTACAGGGGGCCTCCTACGAGCAGTACTTC,CASSLQGASYEQYF
TRBJ2-5,NA,NA,TRBV24-1,TGTGCCACCAGTGATTTGAAGGGGTCCCAAGAGACCCAGTACTTC,CATSDLKGSQETQYF
TRBJ2-5,NA,NA,TRBV5-1,TGCGCCAGCAGCTTGGCTCTCCCTGAGACCCAGTACTTC,CASSLALPETQYF
TRBJ1-4,NA,TRBD1,TRBV3-1/TRBV3-2,TGTGCCAGCAGCCCCCGGGACAGGGGGTGGTTACTGTTTTTT,CASSPRDRGWLLFF
TRBJ1-2,NA,TRBD1,TRBV11-2,TGTGCCAGCAGCTCAAAAGGGACAGCCTGGAGTTTTAACTATGGCTACACCTTC,CASSSKGTAWSFNYGYTF
TRBJ1-5,NA,NA,TRBV12-5,TGTGCTAGTGGTTTATCCGACATCCAGGGTCAGCCCCAGCATTTT,CASGLSDIQGQPQHF
TRBJ2-7,NA,TRBD1,TRBV6-2/TRBV6-3,TGTGCCAGCAGTTTACGACAGGGATGGCAGTACTTC,CASSLRQGWQYF
TRBJ2-7,NA,NA,TRBV6-4,TGTGCCAGCAGTGACCAACAGGGAGAACAGTACTTC,CASSDQQGEQYF
TRBJ2-7,once,NA,TRBV5-1,TGCGCCAGCAGCGACCACTACTCCTACGAGCAGTACTTC,CASSDHYSYEQYF
TRBJ2-1,NA,NA,TRBV7-9,TGTGCCAGCAGCTTAGCGGGACTCCCTTCCTACAATGAGCAGTTCTTC,CASSLAGLPSYNEQFF
TRBJ2-2,NA,TRBD2,TRBV7-2,TGTGCCAGCAGCCCGCCTAGCGTCCCTGGGGGGGCCGGGGAGCTGTTTTTT,CASSPPSVPGGAGELFF
TRBJ2-2,many,TRBD2,TRBV6-1,TGTGCCAGCAGTGAATATGGCCTAGCGGTGAACACCGGGGAGCTGTTTTTT,CASSEYGLAVNTGELFF
TRBJ2-7,NA,TRBD1,TRBV7-6,TGTGCCAGCAGCACACGGTCTGGGACAGGGAAAGGGTACGAGCAGTACTTC,CASSTRSGTGKGYEQYF
TRBJ2-7,NA,TRBD2,TRBV3-1/TRBV3-2,TGTGCCAGCAGCCAAGATCGGACTAGCGGGAGTCGATACTTC,CASSQDRTSGSRYF
TRBJ1-2,few,NA,TRBV5-6,TGTGCCAGCAGCTTGGGTACAGGGATCGAGGGGTATGGCTACACCTTC,CASSLGTGIEGYGYTF
TRBJ1-2,NA,TRBD1,TRBV5-1,TGCGCCAGCAGCACGGGACAGGGAGATGGCTACACCTTC,CASSTGQGDGYTF
TRBJ2-7,NA,TRBD2,TRBV7-6,TGTGCCAGCAGCTTAGCGGCGGGGGGCTACGAGCAGTACTTC,CASSLAAGGYEQYF
TRBJ2-5,NA,TRBD2,TRBV4-2,TGTGCCAGCAGCCAAGATTATAGGGTAGCGGGGGGGCCAAGGAAAGAGACCCAGTACTTC,CASSQDYRVAGGPRKETQYF
TRBJ1-6,NA,NA,TRBV7-9,TGTGCCAGCAGCCTACCCGGGAACTATTCACCCCTCCACTTT,CASSLPGNYSPLHF
TRBJ2-5,NA,NA,TRBV7-6,TGTGCCAGCAGTTCTCTAGGACTACCGCACCAAGAGACCCAGTACTTC,CASSSLGLPHQETQYF
TRBJ2-3,NA,NA,TRBV7-3,TGTGCCAGCAGCCCGCGGGGGCGAGACACAGATACGCAGTATTTT,CASSPRGRDTDTQYF
TRBJ2-1,NA,TRBD2,TRBV19,TGTGCCAGTAGTTCGGGACTAGCGGGTTCTGAGCAGTTCTTC,CASSSGLAGSEQFF
TRBJ1-1,NA,TRBD1,TRBV29-1,TGCAGCGTGCGGACAGGTATGGCGAACACTGAAGCTTTCTTT,CSVRTGMANTEAFF
TRBJ1-4,NA,NA,TRBV7-9,TGTGCCAGCAGGCAGCGAGGGCATCCCAACGAAAAACTGTTTTTT,CASRQRGHPNEKLFF
TRBJ2-7,NA,TRBD1,TRBV27,TGTGCCAGCAGTTTAACGGACAGGGGAGCATACGAGCAGTACTTC,CASSLTDRGAYEQYF
TRBJ1-5,NA,NA,TRBV30,TGTGCCTGGAGTAATTGGAGGGGCAATCAGCCCCAGCATTTT,CAWSNWRGNQPQHF
TRBJ2-5,NA,TRBD2,TRBV6-5,TGTGCCAGCAGTTACGCGGGGGGGCCCTCAGAGACCCAGTACTTC,CASSYAGGPSETQYF
TRBJ2-5,NA,NA,TRBV5-1,TGCGCCAGCAGCTTGCGAGGGGGAGAGACCCAGTACTTC,CASSLRGGETQYF
TRBJ1-1,NA,TRBD1,TRBV5-1,TGCGCCAGCAGCACGAGACAGGGGGGAATGAACACTGAAGCTTTCTTT,CASSTRQGGMNTEAFF
TRBJ1-1,NA,NA,TRBV9,TGTGCCAGCAGCGTAGGGGGGCCCTTGAACACTGAAGCTTTCTTT,CASSVGGPLNTEAFF
TRBJ1-4,NA,NA,TRBV5-5,TGTGCCAGCAGCTTGGGGGACTGGTCGACGGATGAAAAACTGTTTTTT,CASSLGDWSTDEKLFF
TRBJ1-5,NA,NA,TRBV18,TGTGCCAGCTCACGGTCGGGGGGTAATCAGCCCCAGCATTTT,CASSRSGGNQPQHF
TRBJ1-6,once,NA,TRBV19,TGTGCCAGTAGTATGGGACTGCGTGGTTCACCCCTCCACTTT,CASSMGLRGSPLHF
TRBJ2-2,NA,NA,TRBV2,TGTGCCAGGAGAGGTGTCGGAAACACCGGGGAGCTGTTTTTT,CARRGVGNTGELFF
TRBJ1-4,once,NA,TRBV30,TGTGCCTGGGGAGGGGCCGGAACAGGTCCCTCTAATGAAAAACTGTTTTTT,CAWGGAGTGPSNEKLFF
TRBJ1-4,NA,NA,TRBV28,TGTGCCAGCAGATCCCACGGGGATGAAAAACTGTTTTTT,CASRSHGDEKLFF
TRBJ1-1,NA,NA,TRBV28,TGTGCCAGCAATTTTGTGGGGGCTAACACTGAAGCTTTCTTT,CASNFVGANTEAFF
TRBJ2-6,NA,NA,TRBV5-5,TGTGCCAGCAGCTTGGGACAGGCAATTTCCTCTGGGGCCAACGTCCTGACTTTC,CASSLGQAISSGANVLTF